This T cell receptor beta chain was obtained from a study of blood T cell repertoires in COVID-19. Across the whole study: Collection of acute and convalescent COVID-19 samples took place in the United States, Italy and Spain.

Germline CDR1 reads SGHAT; CDR2 reads FQNNGV. The V gene end was trimmed by 3 bases and the J gene end by 5 bases; junction bases not matched to a gene: 6. The CDR3 extends over 14 amino acids. Study processing details: Nucleated cell number was recorded as an estimate derived from reference gene primer amplification. TCRdb keeps only in-frame clones here, not all; method: immunoSEQ multiplex PCR. V, J and clone size derive from that table, while D and trimming were established from the DNA sequence. The sample records 150,000 to 200,000 clones, roughly four fifths being singletons. The rearrangement uses TRBV11-2 and TRBJ1-1; the match to TRBD1 covers 7 bases. The clonotype comes from a woman in her thirties or forties with acute or convalescent COVID-19. The sequencing input was peripheral blood. For the CDR3, the DNA is TGTGCCAGCAGCTTCGACAGGGTGGCGACTGAAGCTTTCTTT. It yields the protein CASSFDRVATEAFF.